The clone carrying this T cell receptor (beta chain) was counted between two and nine times. Its antigen is as yet unknown. Germline V gives CDR1 WSHSY, CDR2 SAAADI. V was trimmed by 0 bases and J by 4 bases, leaving 9 bases between them. CDR3 length equals 14 residues. The Oncomine TCR Beta short-read assay was what sequenced the DNA obtained from cultured CD4+ T cells. One entry per CDR3 protein results from TCRdb running MiXCR on the PCR reads. This sample has about 7,000 distinct CDR3 sequences, with roughly 38% found just once. The treatment is: roughly nine-day PBMC culture with coronavirus spike peptide pools or control peptides (ViraFEST assay). The collection of CD4+ T cells from the unexposed donor took place before the COVID-19 pandemic (2011-2018). With fresh IL-2 medium, half the medium was replaced on days 3 and 7. The record originates from a study of vaccination and CD4 T cells after COVID-19. Whole-study context: Stimuli were overlapping spike peptide pools of SARS-CoV-2 and three common cold coronaviruses (HCoV-NL63, HCoV-OC43, HCoV-229E).

The origin of this receptor is a human donor in good health. The chain is built from TRBV10-2 and TRBJ1-2; D remains ambiguous. The sample taken for sequencing was CD4+ T cells from blood, cultured in vitro. CDR3 nucleotide sequence: TGCGCCAGCAGTGAGTCTCGACTTGTCTATGGCTACACCTTC. Its translation is CASSESRLVYGYTF.